Following are 32 T cell receptor beta chains from one sample sequenced in a study of blood T cell repertoires in COVID-19 (dated by TCRdb to 2018 to 2021). Preparation of the library involved the immunoSEQ multiplex PCR assay. TCRdb obtained this table from immuneACCESS and retained in-frame rearrangements with V and J assigned. These tables miss some clones; where compared with another copy, unresolved V genes account for less than half of the shortfall, and the remainder is unexplained. This sample gives some 510,000 clones in total; over 75% of them show up just once. The top ten clonotypes cover 1.5% to 2% of the sample. The specimen sequenced was PBMCs or T cells enriched from blood (not recorded which). The receptors derive from a woman between 35 and 50 years old who had recovered from COVID-19.

The chain is built from TRBV10-3 and TRBJ2-1; 12 bases agree with TRBD1. Germline-derived CDR1 and CDR2 are ENHRY and SYGVKD. The CDR3 totals 16 residues. V shed 0 bases and J 7 bases; nucleotides not matched to a gene: 4. The chain's CDR3 is CAISESRDRGRNEQFF. Here the CDR3 DNA reads TGTGCCATCAGTGAGTCCCGGGACAGGGGGCGGAATGAGCAGTTCTTC.

The rearrangement uses TRBV7-9 and TRBJ1-1; D is unresolved. The CDR3 totals 13 residues. V dropped 5 bases and J dropped 3 bases, with 10 bases sitting between them. Per germline, CDR1 SEHNR and CDR2 FQNEAQ (reference sequence). This chain's CDR3 is CASSTILDTEAFF. The CDR3 DNA sequence: TGTGCCAGCAGCACCATACTGGACACTGAAGCTTTCTTT.

The chain joins TRBV9 to TRBJ2-5; D perhaps matches TRBD2 (5 bases). The ends were cut back, 1 base at V and 5 bases at J, with 12 bases in the middle. Germline CDR1 is SGDLS and CDR2 is YYNGEE. The CDR3 sequence is 14 residues long. The CDR3 DNA follows: TGTGCCAGCAGCGTAAAGTCTAGCAGTGAGACCCAGTACTTC. Protein product: CASSVKSSSETQYF. Full variable domain (outside the CDR3, taken from reference TRBV9 and TRBJ2-5): DSGVTQTPKHLITATGQRVTLRCSPRSGDLSVYWYQQSLDQGLQFLIQYYNGEERAKGNILERFSAQQFPDLHSELNLSSLELGDSALYFCASSVKSSSETQYFGPGTRLLVL.

CDR3 amino acids: CASSEPGRNQPQHF. The CDR3 bases are TGTGCCAGCAGTGAACCAGGGCGTAATCAGCCCCAGCATTTT. The chain recombines TRBV6-1 with TRBJ1-5, with D perhaps matching TRBD1 (5 bases). Deletions cut 2 bases from V and 4 bases from J, with 9 bases between. Germline lookup yields CDR1 MNHNS and CDR2 SASEGT. The CDR3 spans 14 residues.

The CDR3 DNA is TGTGCCAGCTCATCAACCGGGACTAGCATAGGCACCGGGGAGCTGTTTTTT. Translation: CASSSTGTSIGTGELFF. This chain links TRBV18 with TRBJ2-2; TRBD2 matches 9 bases. The J segment lost 4 bases and the V segment lost 5 bases, leaving 11 bases of the junction unmatched. Germline V gene data show CDR1 as KGHSH and CDR2 as LQKENI. This CDR3 has 17 amino acids.

CDR3 region: CASSLRTALVHEQYF. As DNA, the CDR3 is TGTGCCAGCAGCCTGAGGACAGCCCTCGTCCACGAGCAGTACTTC. The V gene is TRBV5-6, the J gene TRBJ2-7; the D gene is possibly TRBD1 (6 bases). Between the trimmed V and J ends, which lost 4 bases and 5 bases, there was a span of 19 bases. The CDR3 is made up of 15 amino acids. The germline V gene has CDR1 SGHDT and CDR2 YYEEEE.

The chain uses TRBV7-6 and TRBJ1-2; 7 bases align to TRBD1. CDR3 length: 15 residues. Trimming removed 0 bases from V and 1 base from J; junction bases left unmatched: 2. Germline values: CDR1 SGHVS, CDR2 FNYEAQ. This CDR3 reads CASSLARQGNYGYTF. The CDR3 nucleotides read TGTGCCAGCAGCTTAGCGCGACAGGGTAACTATGGCTACACCTTC.

CDR3 in amino acids: CASSDNRGNYGYTF. As DNA, the CDR3 is TGTGCCAGCAGTGATAACAGGGGAAACTATGGCTACACCTTC. The chain has TRBV2 and TRBJ1-2; TRBD1 matches at 7 bases. This CDR3 region has 14 residues. Per germline, CDR1 SNHLY and CDR2 FYNNEI. Unmatched junction bases numbered 3, after V lost 3 bases and J lost 2 bases.

This sequence joins TRBV4-3 and TRBJ1-3; D call uncertain. The ends were cut back, 0 bases at V and 4 bases at J, with 19 bases in the middle. Germline loops: CDR1 LGHNA, CDR2 YSLEER. The CDR3 is 18 residues long. CDR3 coding DNA: TGCGCCAGCAGCCAAGATCCTCCAACGGAGAGGAGAGGAAACACCATATATTTT. It encodes CASSQDPPTERRGNTIYF.

The chain combines TRBV6-5 with TRBJ2-7; TRBD1 matches 7 bases. Germline lookup yields CDR1 MNHEY and CDR2 SVGAGI. The J segment lost 4 bases and the V segment lost 4 bases, leaving 13 bases of the junction unmatched. The CDR3 has 16 residues. The CDR3 DNA is TGTGCCAGCAGTTCGTCTGCCGGGACAGTGCATTACGAGCAGTACTTC. Its translation: CASSSSAGTVHYEQYF.

This clone was detected once. The chain carries TRBV27 and TRBJ1-5; D is perhaps TRBD1 (5 bases). CDR1 MNHEY and CDR2 SMNVEV come from the germline V gene (reference sequence). V dropped 5 bases and J dropped 4 bases, with 15 bases sitting between them. This CDR3 contains 15 residues. The CDR3 region is CASSPRLKGNQPQHF. As DNA, the CDR3 is TGTGCCAGCAGTCCCCGTTTAAAGGGGAATCAGCCCCAGCATTTT.

This chain links TRBV7-8 with TRBJ2-1; D is undetermined. The CDR3 sequence is 16 residues long. Germline V CDR1 and CDR2: SGHVS, FQNEAQ. Trimming shortened V by 2 bases and J by 2 bases, and 13 bases separated the two germline ends. CDR3 coding DNA: TGTGCCAGCAGCTTACCTCCGCCAGGTACCTACAATGAGCAGTTCTTC. Protein sequence: CASSLPPPGTYNEQFF.

Comments on this clone: The sample has other DNA sequences that encode this CDR3 too. The chain employs TRBV4-1 and TRBJ2-1; tentatively, D is TRBD2 (6 bases). Germline V gene data show CDR1 as MGHRA and CDR2 as YSYEKL. V lost 4 bases and J lost 4, with 8 bases in between. This CDR3 spans 13 amino acids. This CDR3 reads CASSPGLYNEQFF. The CDR3 DNA reads as TGCGCCAGCAGCCCGGGACTTTACAATGAGCAGTTCTTC.

The rearrangement links TRBV29-1 to TRBJ1-3, with TRBD1 as a possible D gene (6 bases). V gave up 5 bases and J gave up 0 bases, with 8 bases separating them. The CDR3 loop spans 13 amino acids. In germline, CDR1 is SQVTM, CDR2 ANQGSEA. CDR3 sequence: CSVSQGSGNTIYF. The CDR3 DNA follows: TGCAGCGTTTCACAGGGCTCTGGAAACACCATATATTTT.

This clone was detected a few times. Different DNA sequences within this sample yield the same CDR3. The chain links TRBV27 to TRBJ1-1; 7 bases fit TRBD1. V lost 3 bases to trimming and J lost 4 bases; unmatched junction nucleotides: 5. Germline values: CDR1 MNHEY, CDR2 SMNVEV (reference sequence). CDR3 length: 14 amino acids. The CDR3 region has the DNA TGTGCCAGCAGTTTGACAGGGAGAGGCACTGAAGCTTTCTTT. Residues: CASSLTGRGTEAFF.

The gene calls are TRBV4-3 and TRBJ2-7; TRBD1 matches at 7 bases. The CDR3 extends over 16 amino acids. Germline V CDR1 and CDR2: LGHNA, YSLEER. Trimming removed 0 bases from V and 3 bases from J; junction bases left unmatched: 8. The CDR3 DNA follows: TGCGCCAGCAGCCAAGATTCCAGGACAGGTAACTACGAGCAGTACTTC. Its translation: CASSQDSRTGNYEQYF.

This clone was detected once. The gene calls are TRBV19 and TRBJ2-1; TRBD2 agrees at 9 bases. The CDR3 totals 14 residues. V gave up 6 bases and J gave up 6 bases; unmatched junction bases: 6. From germline, CDR1 is LNHDA and CDR2 SQIVND (reference sequence). CDR3 amino acids: CASRESGRLNEQFF. Written as DNA, the CDR3 is TGTGCCAGTAGGGAAAGCGGGAGGCTCAATGAGCAGTTCTTC.

V is TRBV6-5 and J is TRBJ2-5, with a possible D match to TRBD2 (5 bases). With 0 bases removed from V and 4 bases from J, the gap between germline ends came to 12 bases. The CDR3 length is 15 residues. In germline, CDR1 is MNHEY, CDR2 SVGAGI. CDR3 in DNA: TGTGCCAGCAGTTACTCGTCCCTTGGAGGAGAGACCCAGTACTTC. Translated: CASSYSSLGGETQYF.

CDR3 in amino acids: CASSIPGGFYGYTF. The CDR3 region has the DNA TGTGCCAGTAGTATTCCAGGGGGCTTTTATGGCTACACCTTC. This chain uses TRBV19 with TRBJ1-2; 8 nucleotides agree with TRBD1. From germline, CDR1 is LNHDA and CDR2 SQIVND (reference sequence). J lost 5 bases, V lost 3 bases, and 5 bases had no gene match. The CDR3 loop spans 14 amino acids.

The rearrangement links TRBV14 to TRBJ1-2; D perhaps matches TRBD1 (6 bases). The germline CDR1 and CDR2 sequences are SGHDN and FVKESK. This CDR3 has 14 residues. Trimming pared 4 bases from V and 3 bases from J, leaving 12 bases between. The CDR3 loop is CASSLDSLDYGYTF. As DNA, the CDR3 is TGTGCCAGCAGCCTGGACAGTCTGGACTATGGCTACACCTTC.

This clone was seen a few times. This chain connects TRBV20-1 to TRBJ1-2; the D gene is possibly TRBD1 (6 bases). Trimming took 3 bases from V and 4 from J, leaving 21 bases between them. The CDR3 loop spans 16 amino acids. Germline-derived CDR1 and CDR2 are DFQATT and SNEGSKA (reference sequence). CDR3 amino acids: CSASPPQPRTAYGYTF. CDR3 sequence (DNA): TGCAGTGCTAGTCCACCGCAGCCGAGGACAGCCTATGGCTACACCTTC.

The chain joins TRBV10-3 to TRBJ2-1, with TRBD1 matching over 8 bases. Germline lookup yields CDR1 ENHRY and CDR2 SYGVKD. After removal of 3 bases from V and 12 bases from J, the junction contained 4 bases not matched to a gene. The CDR3 extends over 12 amino acids. CDR3 amino acids: CAISEPGQGQFF. CDR3 nucleotides: TGTGCCATCAGTGAACCAGGACAGGGGCAGTTCTTC.

This clone was recorded a few times. The CDR3 here is CASIPWAGSTDTQYF. For the CDR3, the DNA is TGTGCCAGCATCCCCTGGGCGGGAAGCACAGATACGCAGTATTTT. This chain connects TRBV6-2 or TRBV6-3 to TRBJ2-3; D is possibly TRBD2 (6 bases). Per germline, CDR1 MNHEY and CDR2 SVGEGT. Trimming removed 7 bases from V and 0 bases from J, with 14 bases in between. The CDR3 spans 15 residues.

The chain is built from TRBV30 and TRBJ1-3; no reliable D call. Trimming stripped 1 base from V and 4 bases from J, with 5 bases between. This CDR3 contains 12 residues. Germline-derived CDR1 and CDR2 are GTSNPN and SVGIG (reference sequence). The CDR3 reads CAWSAFGNTIYF. For the CDR3, the DNA is TGTGCCTGGAGTGCCTTCGGAAACACCATATATTTT.

J is TRBJ2-5 and V is TRBV7-8, with D possibly being TRBD1 (6 bases). The CDR3 runs to 15 residues. V was clipped by 5 bases and J by 4 bases, with 17 bases between them. In germline, CDR1 is SGHVS, CDR2 FQNEAQ. CDR3: CASSRIQGERETQYF. CDR3 sequence (DNA): TGTGCCAGCAGCCGAATACAGGGTGAGCGAGAGACCCAGTACTTC.

This chain uses TRBV5-4 with TRBJ2-7; D perhaps matches TRBD1 (6 bases). CDR1 and CDR2 from the germline V gene are SGHNT and YYREEE (reference sequence). The CDR3 contains 15 residues. The V end lost 4 bases, the J end lost 0 bases, and 14 bases lay between the germline ends. The CDR3 DNA reads TGTGCCAGCAGCCAGGGGTGGAGTAGCTCCTACGAGCAGTACTTC. It yields the protein CASSQGWSSSYEQYF.

The V and J genes are TRBV7-2 and TRBJ2-2; TRBD1 aligns across 8 bases. The germline CDR1 and CDR2 sequences are SGHTA and FQGNSA. This CDR3 contains 15 residues. V lost 3 bases and J lost 4; bases outside the gene matches: 4. The CDR3 region is CASSLGQVRTGELFF. CDR3 nucleotides: TGTGCCAGCAGCTTGGGACAGGTTCGCACCGGGGAGCTGTTTTTT.

CDR3 residues: CATSDSLGQSPLGYTF. The CDR3 DNA is TGTGCCACCAGTGACTCACTCGGACAGTCTCCGTTAGGCTACACCTTC. The J gene is TRBJ1-2, the V gene TRBV24-1, with D perhaps TRBD1 (6 bases). The germline gives CDR1 KGHDR, CDR2 SFDVKD. The V and J ends lost 4 bases and 8 bases respectively, with 22 bases between them. This CDR3 comprises 16 residues.

The rearrangement joins TRBV21-1 to TRBJ2-7; TRBD1, the D gene given by the table, was not confirmed from the DNA. TRBV21-1 is an annotated pseudogene. The CDR3 spans 14 residues. The CDR3 region is CASSKGVRGREQYF. As DNA, the CDR3 is TGTGCCAGCAGCAAAGGTGTAAGGGGCCGCGAGCAGTACTTC.

This clone was picked up one time. The chain carries TRBV7-6 and TRBJ2-3, with D tentatively TRBD1 (7 bases). CDR1 and CDR2 from the germline V gene are SGHVS and FNYEAQ. CDR3 size: 17 residues. The V end lost 0 bases, the J end lost 1 base, and 14 bases lay between the germline ends. Here the CDR3 reads CASSLARGRGGTDTQYF. The CDR3 nucleotides are TGTGCCAGCAGCTTAGCAAGGGGGCGGGGTGGCACAGATACGCAGTATTTT. The complete variable domain, with remaining parts taken from reference TRBV7-6 and TRBJ2-3, reads GAGVSQSPRYKVTKRGQDVALRCDPISGHVSLYWYRQALGQGPEFLTYFNYEAQQDKSGLPNDRFSAERPEGSISTLTIQRTEQRDSAMYRCASSLARGRGGTDTQYFGPGTRLTVL.

This chain links TRBV5-1 with TRBJ1-1, with TRBD1 identical over 9 bases. Germline V lookup: CDR1 SGHRS, CDR2 YFSETQ. The CDR3 runs 15 residues. Trimming removed 4 bases from V and 4 bases from J; junction bases left unmatched: 8. The CDR3 region is CASSGAGTGITEAFF. The CDR3 DNA reads TGCGCCAGCAGCGGAGCCGGGACAGGGATCACTGAAGCTTTCTTT.

The chain joins TRBV7-9 to TRBJ2-7; D might be TRBD1 (6 bases). The CDR3 is 13 amino acids. Looked up from germline, CDR1 is SEHNR and CDR2 is FQNEAQ (reference sequence). Trimming cost V 5 bases and J 4 bases, with 12 bases left between them. The CDR3 sequence: CASSPGHPYEQYF. The CDR3 nucleotides are TGTGCCAGCAGCCCGGGACATCCGTACGAGCAGTACTTC.